A single sample is the source of the 6 T cell receptor beta chains below, sequenced in a study of beta chain features in type 1 diabetes. Reverse transcription of all isolated RNA meant that expressed TCRB transcripts were sequenced. Profiled with immunoSEQ multiplex PCR; TCRdb holds only in-frame clones, not every one. The table includes around 170,000 clones, approximately 9% detected once. The sequencing sample was made of central memory CD4+ T cells from blood. The receptors derive from a woman between 18 and 29 years old in good health.

The chain has TRBV18 and TRBJ2-3; TRBD2 matches 10 bases. CDR1 and CDR2 (germline): KGHSH, LQKENI. Trimming took 1 base from V and 6 from J; bases not matched to a gene: 7. The CDR3 has 16 residues. CDR3 bases: TGTGCCAGCTCACCACAAAGCGGGGGGGCCGGTGATACGCAGTATTTT. Protein product: CASSPQSGGAGDTQYF.

This clone has at least ten counts. The V call is TRBV21-1, the J call TRBJ2-4; the table's D call TRBD2 went unverified against the DNA. TRBV21-1 is classified as a pseudogene. The CDR3 is 8 amino acids. In nucleotides, the CDR3 is TGTGCCAGCATCGTGTCGTACTTC. Protein: CASIVSYF.

This clone was seen only a few times. The rearrangement links TRBV5-6 to TRBJ2-5; D might be TRBD1 (5 bases). From germline, CDR1 is SGHDT and CDR2 YYEEEE. V shed 2 bases and J shed 1 base, with 15 bases lying between them. CDR3 size: 16 residues. CDR3 bases: TGTGCCAGCAGCTTAACAGGATCAGGTATCCAAGAGACCCAGTACTTC. Translated, it gives CASSLTGSGIQETQYF.

The chain uses TRBV4-2 and TRBJ2-7, with D possibly matching TRBD1 (6 bases). This CDR3 spans 14 amino acids. Looked up from germline, CDR1 is LGHNA and CDR2 is YNFKEQ. Deletions cut 1 base from V and 4 bases from J, with 11 bases between. In nucleotides, the CDR3 is TGTGCCAGCAGCCAAGTGGTGGGGGCATACGAGCAGTACTTC. Translation gives CASSQVVGAYEQYF.

This clone was counted a few times. This chain uses TRBV6-5 with TRBJ2-1, with TRBD2 matching over 10 bases. Per germline, CDR1 MNHEY and CDR2 SVGAGI. This CDR3 has 14 amino acids. Trimming at V came to 6 bases and at J to 6 bases, leaving 5 bases not matched to a gene. CDR3 nucleotide sequence: TGTGCCAGCAGAACTGGACTAGCGGCCAATGAGCAGTTCTTC. Its protein product is CASRTGLAANEQFF.

This clone was recorded at least ten times. V and J are TRBV27 and TRBJ1-1, with D unclear. V lost 6 bases to trimming and J lost 1 base, with 12 bases between them. This CDR3 contains 14 residues. Germline V gives CDR1 MNHEY, CDR2 SMNVEV (reference sequence). CDR3 sequence: CASRISAANTEAFF. The CDR3, as DNA: TGTGCCAGCAGGATATCGGCGGCGAACACTGAAGCTTTCTTT.